This TCR beta chain was retrieved from a study of breast tumors, draining lymph nodes, adjacent tissues. Samples came from axillary lymph nodes draining the breast cancer. The CDR3 has 13 residues. V was shortened by 8 bases and J by 5 bases, with 13 bases between the two germline ends. Looked up from germline, CDR1 is SGHTA and CDR2 is FQGNSA. Regarding the study as a whole: Data only fit, rather than demonstrated, lymph node origin of most tumor T cells. Tumors had less TCR diversity than lymph nodes, more than nontumor tissue.

Worth noting for this clonotype: Its cognate antigen is unknown.

TCRdb reprocessed the multiplex PCR reads via MiXCR and lists one record per CDR3 protein. The table shows about 220,000 distinct CDR3 sequences, with roughly a third occurring only once. This rearrangement joins TRBV7-2 to TRBJ2-1; D might be TRBD1 (8 bases). The sequencing sample was made of axillary lymph node tissue. The receptor comes from a female donor with breast cancer. Some clones in this sample may be carry-over from other donors' samples. CDR3 sequence (DNA): TGTGCCAGCCACAGGGGGGGGGACAATGAGCAGTTCTTC. Protein: CASHRGGDNEQFF.